The subject of this entry is one TCR beta chain. What it binds is not known. The data were obtained in a study of CD8 T cells in Susac syndrome. V shed 3 bases and J shed 1 base, with 10 bases lying between them. The germline V gene encodes CDR1 LNHDA and CDR2 SQIVND (reference sequence). CDR3 length: 15 amino acids. Study results and caveats: The study conceded that relatively few individuals underwent its TCR sequencing and HLA analysis.

Reverse transcription of roughly 0.5 to 1 ug RNA was performed with random hexamers. TCR beta CDR3 was amplified by immunoSEQ covering 54 Vbeta and 13 Jbeta. TCRdb recomputed calls from the immunoSEQ multiplex PCR reads with MiXCR, one row per CDR3 protein. The table shows 80,000 to 90,000 distinct CDR3 sequences, with 90% to 95% occurring only once. Material for sequencing was CD8+ T cells from PBMCs. V and J are TRBV19 and TRBJ1-5; possibly TRBD1 for D (6 bases). The source of this sequence is a human donor in good health. The CDR3 nucleotides are TGTGCCAGTAGTATGTATCAGGGGAGCAATCAGCCCCAGCATTTT. The encoded protein is CASSMYQGSNQPQHF.